The rows below give T cell receptor beta chains drawn from one sample of a study of blood T cell repertoires in COVID-19. TCRdb's copy holds only in-frame clones and misses some; the assay was immunoSEQ multiplex PCR. Altogether 60,000 to 85,000 clones are present, 80% being singletons, with the ten largest covering roughly 18%. Sequenced input: peripheral blood. These TCRs come from a man aged 70 or older who had recovered from COVID-19. Both conserved end residues are part of each CDR3. D genes are given only for firm matches. Rows may omit the clone size; those that give it use once, few, many or a size class.

TGTGCCAGCAGCTTGGGACTAGCGGTAGAGACCCAGTACTTC | CASSLGLAVETQYF | - | TRBJ2-5 | TRBD2 | TRBV7-2
TGTGCCAGCAGTGAGGGTTTTCGGGTGGATACGCAGTATTTT | CASSEGFRVDTQYF | - | TRBJ2-3 | - | TRBV2
TGTGCCAGCAGCCCGGGACAGGGGGCCTGGTCACCCCTCCACTTT | CASSPGQGAWSPLHF | few | TRBJ1-6 | TRBD1 | TRBV7-8
TGTGCCAGCAGCCGGACGGGACTAGCGGTCCAAGAGACCCAGTACTTC | CASSRTGLAVQETQYF | - | TRBJ2-5 | TRBD2 | TRBV7-2
TGTGCCAGCAAAACGGTAACTTCTAGCACAGATACGCAGTATTTT | CASKTVTSSTDTQYF | - | TRBJ2-3 | - | TRBV5-5
TGTGCCAGCCTGACGGCGGGTACTGAAGCTTTCTTT | CASLTAGTEAFF | - | TRBJ1-1 | - | TRBV27
TGTGCCAGCAGCTCGGGACTAGCGGGAGGCAGTGATACGCAGTATTTT | CASSSGLAGGSDTQYF | - | TRBJ2-3 | TRBD2 | TRBV5-4
TGCGCCAGCTGCCCGACAGGGGAACACACAGATACGCAGTATTTT | CASCPTGEHTDTQYF | - | TRBJ2-3 | TRBD1 | TRBV5-1
TGTGCCAGTAGTTCGGGACAGATCAACACCATATATTTT | CASSSGQINTIYF | few | TRBJ1-3 | TRBD1 | TRBV19
TGTGCCAGCAGCCTCTATAGCAATCAGCCCCAGCATTTT | CASSLYSNQPQHF | - | TRBJ1-5 | - | TRBV11-3
TGTGCCAGCAGCTTAGCGCGGGGAGGATCCGAGACCCAGTACTTC | CASSLARGGSETQYF | - | TRBJ2-5 | - | TRBV7-9
TGTGCCAGCAACCCGGGACTTTCAACCGGGGAGCTGTTTTTT | CASNPGLSTGELFF | - | TRBJ2-2 | - | TRBV7-3
TGCGCCAGCAGTGGGCCCGGGGTCACACAGATAGATACGCAGTATTTT | CASSGPGVTQIDTQYF | once | TRBJ2-3 | - | TRBV10-2
TGTGCCAGCAGCCCCGTTAACAGCAATTTAAACACCATATATTTT | CASSPVNSNLNTIYF | many | TRBJ1-3 | - | TRBV5-5
TGTGCCAGCAGTGAGTCGGGCGGGGAGCTGTTTTTT | CASSESGGELFF | few | TRBJ2-2 | - | TRBV6-1
TGCGCCAGCAGCGTTTTTAGTCCCCTCTCTGGGGCCAACGTCCTGACTTTC | CASSVFSPLSGANVLTF | - | TRBJ2-6 | - | TRBV5-1
TGTGCCAGCAGCTATTCAGGGACAGCAAGGCAGTACGAGCAGTACTTC | CASSYSGTARQYEQYF | - | TRBJ2-7 | TRBD1 | TRBV11-2
TGTGCCAGCTCACCTACAGGGTCGGTAAACACCATATATTTT | CASSPTGSVNTIYF | - | TRBJ1-3 | - | TRBV18
TGTGCCAGCAGCCTTACGGCAGGGGGAGAGGGGATATATGGAAACACCATATATTTT | CASSLTAGGEGIYGNTIYF | - | TRBJ1-3 | TRBD1 | TRBV5-6
TGTGCCAGCAGCCTGCGACTAGCGGGGGTTATATCGGAGACCCAGTACTTC | CASSLRLAGVISETQYF | - | TRBJ2-5 | TRBD2 | TRBV3-1/TRBV3-2
TGTGCCAGCCGACAGCTAAATCAGCCCCAGCATTTT | CASRQLNQPQHF | - | TRBJ1-5 | - | TRBV28
TGTGCCTGGGTTGACCCGGGACAGGCTAACTATGGCTACACCTTC | CAWVDPGQANYGYTF | - | TRBJ1-2 | TRBD1 | TRBV30
TGTGCCAGCAGTTTGTGGCAGTCGAACACTGAAGCTTTCTTT | CASSLWQSNTEAFF | - | TRBJ1-1 | - | TRBV28
TGTGCCTGGAGTGTGGGAGGCGGGAGTACAGATACGCAGTATTTT | CAWSVGGGSTDTQYF | medium-sized | TRBJ2-3 | TRBD2 | TRBV30
TGTGCCAGCAGCTCTCTCACCGGGGAGCTGTTTTTT | CASSSLTGELFF | - | TRBJ2-2 | - | TRBV9
TGTGCCAGCTCACCACTTGCAGGGTACGAGCAGTACTTC | CASSPLAGYEQYF | - | TRBJ2-7 | - | TRBV18
TGTGCCAGTAGTACCCGACAGGGGGTAAGTTCCTACGAGCAGTACTTC | CASSTRQGVSSYEQYF | few | TRBJ2-7 | TRBD1 | TRBV19
TGTGCCAGCATCCCGGGACAGGCTGGAGAGCAGTACTTC | CASIPGQAGEQYF | - | TRBJ2-7 | TRBD1 | TRBV6-5
TGTGCCAGCTCCCAAAGCGGGTGGGAGACCCAGTACTTC | CASSQSGWETQYF | - | TRBJ2-5 | - | TRBV11-3
TGCGCCAGCAGCCAAGGAGCCGGGCAGGGGAGGGTAAAACTGTTTTTT | CASSQGAGQGRVKLFF | - | TRBJ1-4 | - | TRBV4-3
TGTGCCAGCAGTTCAGAGGGACAGGGGGCAAGATTGGGTGGCTACACCTTC | CASSSEGQGARLGGYTF | - | TRBJ1-2 | TRBD1 | TRBV28
TGTGCCAGCAGCTTCGGAGGGGGACTAGGGGACTACAATGAGCAGTTCTTC | CASSFGGGLGDYNEQFF | once | TRBJ2-1 | TRBD2 | TRBV5-5
TGCGCCAGCAGCTTATCACTGCAAGCTAACTATGGCTACACCTTC | CASSLSLQANYGYTF | once | TRBJ1-2 | - | TRBV5-1
TGCGCCAGCAGCCTAGGGACAGCCTCAACCGAAGAGACCCAGTACTTC | CASSLGTASTEETQYF | - | TRBJ2-5 | TRBD1 | TRBV5-1
TGCAGCGTTGAAGTGGGGCAGGGGGGCACTGAAGCTTTCTTT | CSVEVGQGGTEAFF | - | TRBJ1-1 | TRBD1 | TRBV29-1
TGTGCCAGCAGCACTAGCGGGACCGACCAAGAGACCCAGTACTTC | CASSTSGTDQETQYF | - | TRBJ2-5 | TRBD2 | TRBV7-2
TGTGCCAGCAGTTATCATCGGACAGGGGGGAACACTGAAGCTTTCTTT | CASSYHRTGGNTEAFF | - | TRBJ1-1 | TRBD1 | TRBV6-2/TRBV6-3
TGTGCCAGCAGCCAAGGGGTAGTCGGGGGCTACGAGCAGTACTTC | CASSQGVVGGYEQYF | - | TRBJ2-7 | - | TRBV3-1/TRBV3-2
TGTGCCAGCAGTTTGGGGACAGGAATAGCTTTCTTT | CASSLGTGIAFF | many | TRBJ1-1 | TRBD1 | TRBV28
TGTGCCATCGGGGAGGAGGGCCTCTATGGCTACACCTTC | CAIGEEGLYGYTF | - | TRBJ1-2 | - | TRBV10-3
TGTGCCACCAGCAGAGAAGCTAGCGGGGGGAGGAGCACAGATACGCAGTATTTT | CATSREASGGRSTDTQYF | - | TRBJ2-3 | TRBD2 | TRBV15